This T cell receptor beta chain was profiled in a study of control samples from healthy donors and cancer patients. The method was immunoSEQ multiplex PCR; TCRdb's version includes in-frame clones alone and lacks a portion of them. The sample holds roughly 190,000 clones, about nine tenths seen once. The V and J ends lost 7 bases and 5 bases respectively, with 15 bases between them. Germline V gives CDR1 SQVTM, CDR2 ANQGSEA. The CDR3 spans 13 residues. This TCR derives from a woman aged 25-40 years in good health. The sample was blood. The rearrangement uses TRBV29-1 and TRBJ2-1; possibly TRBD1 or TRBD2 for D (5 bases each). The CDR3 sequence is CSEGRGGDNEQFF. In nucleotides, the CDR3 is TGCAGCGAAGGACGTGGGGGTGACAATGAGCAGTTCTTC.